This entry concerns a single T cell receptor beta chain. What it recognizes is unknown. These data come from a study of T cells in Graves' hyperthyroidism and ophthalmopathy. Uncontrolled infection, other autoimmune disease, pregnancy or lactation disqualified patients from enrolment. PBMCs stemmed from around 10 ml fresh peripheral blood. V was shortened by 11 bases and J by 1 base, with 14 bases between the two germline ends. The germline V gene encodes CDR1 MDHEN and CDR2 SYDVKM. The length of the CDR3 is 14 residues. Regarding the study as a whole: Most expanded thyroid clonotypes above 0.001 also appeared in blood.

Amplification targeted TCR beta CDR3 regions from RNA transcripts. With the HTBI primer set, the TCR CDR3 went through a first round of RT-PCR. TCRdb itself ran the multiplex PCR reads through MiXCR, one entry per CDR3 protein. The sample holds 530,000 or so distinct CDR3 sequences; around 24% are singletons and the top ten take approximately 11%. The specimen was blood. The chain uses TRBV28 and TRBJ2-2, with D possibly TRBD2 on 5 matching bases. This sequence originates from a woman in her 30s with Graves' ophthalmopathy. The CDR3 DNA follows: TGTGCCGGCCGAGGGAAGGGGAACACCGGGGAGCTGTTTTTT. It yields the protein CAGRGKGNTGELFF. The variable domain in full, with the rest retrieved from reference TRBV28 and TRBJ2-2, is DVKVTQSSRYLVKRTGEKVFLECVQDMDHENMFWYRQDPGLGLRLIYFSYDVKMKEKGDIPEGYSVSREKKERFSLILESASTNQTSMYLCAGRGKGNTGELFFGEGSRLTVL.